This is a list of T cell receptor beta chains from one sample in a study of CD8+ T cells in alopecia areata. Using immunoSEQ multiplex PCR, the repertoire was profiled, and TCRdb retains in-frame clones only, with some absent. In the table there are some 220,000 clones, about 58% of which are singletons. Sample: CD4+ T cells sorted from blood, taken at week 4, from a patient treated with tofacitinib. The receptors were sampled from a human donor with alopecia areata. CDR3s include the opening cysteine and the closing phenylalanine or tryptophan. Each record gives: clone size, V gene, D gene, J gene, CDR3 DNA, CDR3 protein. The D gene is left open where the match is weak. Clone size appears in some rows only: once, few, many, or a class for an expanded clone.

clone_size: -; v_call: TRBV19; d_call: -; j_call: TRBJ2-6; cdr3_nt: TGTGCCAGTAGTATGAAAGGACCTCAAGGAGCTGGGGCCAACGTCCTGACTTTC; cdr3_aa: CASSMKGPQGAGANVLTF
clone_size: -; v_call: TRBV6-6; d_call: TRBD1; j_call: TRBJ1-2; cdr3_nt: TGTGCCAGCAGTTACGCGGACAGGGATTCGGGTGGCTACACCTTC; cdr3_aa: CASSYADRDSGGYTF
clone_size: -; v_call: TRBV9; d_call: -; j_call: TRBJ1-1; cdr3_nt: TGTGCCAGCAGCGTAGATTCGGGAGCTGAAGCTTTCTTT; cdr3_aa: CASSVDSGAEAFF
clone_size: few; v_call: TRBV28; d_call: -; j_call: TRBJ1-2; cdr3_nt: TGTGCCACCCTTCAACAGGGAGCACCTTACTATGGCTACACCTTC; cdr3_aa: CATLQQGAPYYGYTF
clone_size: -; v_call: TRBV30; d_call: TRBD1; j_call: TRBJ2-7; cdr3_nt: TGTGCCTGGGGATCGACAGGGGGGCGCGAGCAGTACTTC; cdr3_aa: CAWGSTGGREQYF
clone_size: -; v_call: TRBV29-1; d_call: TRBD1; j_call: TRBJ1-1; cdr3_nt: TGCAGCGCCCTGAAGGGGGCCCTGACAGGGTCCTTCTTT; cdr3_aa: CSALKGALTGSFF
clone_size: -; v_call: TRBV5-6; d_call: -; j_call: TRBJ2-5; cdr3_nt: TGTGCCAGCAGCTTGGCCGGACGTAAAGAGACCCAGTACTTC; cdr3_aa: CASSLAGRKETQYF
clone_size: -; v_call: TRBV5-1; d_call: TRBD1; j_call: TRBJ2-7; cdr3_nt: TGCGCCAGCAGCTTGCCGGGACAGGGCTACGAGCAGTACTTC; cdr3_aa: CASSLPGQGYEQYF
clone_size: -; v_call: TRBV2; d_call: -; j_call: TRBJ1-5; cdr3_nt: TGTGCCAGCAGTGGCTCTATTATGCGTGATCAGCCCCAGCATTTT; cdr3_aa: CASSGSIMRDQPQHF
clone_size: -; v_call: TRBV7-2; d_call: -; j_call: TRBJ2-7; cdr3_nt: TGTGCCAGCAGCTCCCATCAAGGGGACTACGAGCAGTACTTC; cdr3_aa: CASSSHQGDYEQYF
clone_size: few; v_call: TRBV4-3; d_call: -; j_call: TRBJ1-1; cdr3_nt: TGCGCCAGCAGCTCGACAGGACGAAACACTGAAGCTTTCTTT; cdr3_aa: CASSSTGRNTEAFF
clone_size: -; v_call: TRBV4-3; d_call: -; j_call: TRBJ1-2; cdr3_nt: TGCGCCAGCAGCCAAGACAGTTATGAGAACTATGGCTACACCTTC; cdr3_aa: CASSQDSYENYGYTF
clone_size: -; v_call: TRBV9; d_call: -; j_call: TRBJ1-1; cdr3_nt: TGTGCCAGCAGCCCGAACCAGGGCTCGAACACTGAAGCTTTCTTT; cdr3_aa: CASSPNQGSNTEAFF
clone_size: -; v_call: TRBV30; d_call: -; j_call: TRBJ1-2; cdr3_nt: TGTGCCTGGGCCGGACAGCGATCTAACTATGGCTACACCTTC; cdr3_aa: CAWAGQRSNYGYTF
clone_size: -; v_call: TRBV7-2; d_call: -; j_call: TRBJ1-2; cdr3_nt: TGTGCCAGCACCCTTTATGTTGCTTCTGGCTACACCTTC; cdr3_aa: CASTLYVASGYTF
clone_size: -; v_call: TRBV29-1; d_call: TRBD2; j_call: TRBJ2-1; cdr3_nt: TGCAGCGTTGGTTGGCGGGGGGATTTGGATGAGCAGTTCTTC; cdr3_aa: CSVGWRGDLDEQFF
clone_size: few; v_call: TRBV7-3; d_call: -; j_call: TRBJ2-2; cdr3_nt: TGTGCCAGCAGCTCGCTTGGCGGGGAGCTGTTTTTT; cdr3_aa: CASSSLGGELFF
clone_size: -; v_call: TRBV30; d_call: TRBD1; j_call: TRBJ2-3; cdr3_nt: TGTGCCTGGAGTGTACTACAGCAGGGGGTGTTCACAGATACGCAGTATTTT; cdr3_aa: CAWSVLQQGVFTDTQYF
clone_size: -; v_call: TRBV5-1; d_call: -; j_call: TRBJ2-3; cdr3_nt: TGCGCCAGCAGCTCCCACCGTGGGGCTAGCACAGATACGCAGTATTTT; cdr3_aa: CASSSHRGASTDTQYF
clone_size: -; v_call: TRBV7-2; d_call: -; j_call: TRBJ1-5; cdr3_nt: TGTGCCAGCAGCTTAGTCCCAGGAAATCAGCCCCAGCATTTT; cdr3_aa: CASSLVPGNQPQHF
clone_size: once; v_call: TRBV7-2; d_call: -; j_call: TRBJ2-7; cdr3_nt: TGTGCCAGCAGCTTAGACAGGGCCGAGCAGTACTTC; cdr3_aa: CASSLDRAEQYF
clone_size: -; v_call: TRBV23-1; d_call: -; j_call: TRBJ2-2; cdr3_nt: TGCGCCAGCAGTCACCAGGGACCCGGGACAACTTTTGACACCGGGGAGCTGTTTTTT; cdr3_aa: CASSHQGPGTTFDTGELFF
clone_size: -; v_call: TRBV9; d_call: -; j_call: TRBJ2-3; cdr3_nt: TGTGCCAGCAGCGTAGCCCCCCGGGATACGCAGTATTTT; cdr3_aa: CASSVAPRDTQYF
clone_size: -; v_call: TRBV14; d_call: -; j_call: TRBJ2-1; cdr3_nt: TGTGCCAGCAGGGGGGCCGCCTACAATGAGCAGTTCTTC; cdr3_aa: CASRGAAYNEQFF
clone_size: -; v_call: TRBV11-2; d_call: -; j_call: TRBJ1-1; cdr3_nt: TGTGCCAGCAGCTCACTAGGGGGACATGGTGAAGCTTTCTTT; cdr3_aa: CASSSLGGHGEAFF
clone_size: few; v_call: TRBV7-2; d_call: -; j_call: TRBJ1-2; cdr3_nt: TGTGCCAGCAGCTTGGATTGGGGACCTGAGTCCTTC; cdr3_aa: CASSLDWGPESF
clone_size: few; v_call: TRBV9; d_call: -; j_call: TRBJ1-1; cdr3_nt: TGTGCCAGCAGCGTAGATTCGGTGACGGTGAACACTGAAGCTTTCTTT; cdr3_aa: CASSVDSVTVNTEAFF
clone_size: once; v_call: TRBV11-2; d_call: -; j_call: TRBJ2-7; cdr3_nt: TGTGCCAGCAGCTTAGCACTTACTAGGACAGTGTCCTACGAGCAGTACTTC; cdr3_aa: CASSLALTRTVSYEQYF
clone_size: -; v_call: TRBV28; d_call: TRBD1; j_call: TRBJ1-1; cdr3_nt: TGTGCCAGCAGTCCGGCCCTGACAGGGTATAACACTGAAGCTTTCTTT; cdr3_aa: CASSPALTGYNTEAFF
clone_size: -; v_call: TRBV7-2; d_call: -; j_call: TRBJ2-7; cdr3_nt: TGTGCCAGCAGGCCCCCGGGACGGACATCCTACGAGCAGTACTTC; cdr3_aa: CASRPPGRTSYEQYF
clone_size: -; v_call: TRBV5-6; d_call: TRBD1; j_call: TRBJ2-7; cdr3_nt: TGTGCCAGCAGCTCCACCGGGACAGGGATCCACGAGCAGTACTTC; cdr3_aa: CASSSTGTGIHEQYF
clone_size: -; v_call: TRBV7-9; d_call: -; j_call: TRBJ1-6; cdr3_nt: TGTGCCAGCAGCTTACAGGTTAATTCACCCCTCCACTTT; cdr3_aa: CASSLQVNSPLHF
clone_size: -; v_call: TRBV29-1; d_call: TRBD1; j_call: TRBJ2-1; cdr3_nt: TGCAGCGCGCAAAAAACAGGGGGCTTGATCTTC; cdr3_aa: CSAQKTGGLIF
clone_size: -; v_call: TRBV5-1; d_call: -; j_call: TRBJ1-1; cdr3_nt: TGCGCCAGCAGCTTTGGGGCGGGAGTTTCGAGGACTGAAGCTTTCTTT; cdr3_aa: CASSFGAGVSRTEAFF
clone_size: -; v_call: TRBV29-1; d_call: -; j_call: TRBJ2-7; cdr3_nt: TGCAGCGCTCGACTGAAGCACTACGAGCAGTACTTC; cdr3_aa: CSARLKHYEQYF
clone_size: -; v_call: TRBV2; d_call: -; j_call: TRBJ1-1; cdr3_nt: TGTGCCAGCAGTGAACAAGGGGACGGGAACACTGAAGCTTTCTTT; cdr3_aa: CASSEQGDGNTEAFF
clone_size: few; v_call: TRBV9; d_call: TRBD1; j_call: TRBJ2-7; cdr3_nt: TGTGCCAGCAGCGTCGGACCGGGACAGGGTACCTACGAGCAGTACTTC; cdr3_aa: CASSVGPGQGTYEQYF
clone_size: -; v_call: TRBV30; d_call: -; j_call: TRBJ1-5; cdr3_nt: TGTGCCTGGAGTGTAAGAGTCAATCAGCCCCAGCATTTT; cdr3_aa: CAWSVRVNQPQHF
clone_size: -; v_call: TRBV10-3; d_call: -; j_call: TRBJ2-5; cdr3_nt: TGTGCCATCAGTGAGTCCCAGGGGACGGGGGAGACCCAGTACTTC; cdr3_aa: CAISESQGTGETQYF
clone_size: few; v_call: TRBV30; d_call: -; j_call: TRBJ1-3; cdr3_nt: TGTGCCTGGAGGGACACATATAACTCTGGAAACACCATATATTTT; cdr3_aa: CAWRDTYNSGNTIYF